The present T cell receptor beta chain was sequenced within a study of PD-1 blockade in classical Hodgkin lymphoma. Germline V gene data show CDR1 as ENHRY and CDR2 as SYGVKD. V was trimmed by 2 bases and J by 5 bases, leaving 9 bases between them. CDR3 length equals 14 residues. Every patient experienced relapse after autologous stem cell transplantation, and brentuximab vedotin exposure varied. Classification of best responses gave complete response, partial response or progressive disease. Produced via immunoSEQ multiplex PCR; TCRdb's table is partial and in-frame only. The repertoire consists of nearly 55,000 clones, with more than 65% occurring once and the leading ten covering roughly 16%. Regarding the study as a whole: Newly diagnosed patients were said to have less baseline TCR diversity than healthy donors did. Newly diagnosed patients and complete responders had comparable diversity at baseline.

In the case of this clone: The target antigen is unknown.

The source is a human donor with classical Hodgkin lymphoma. Sequenced here: peripheral blood mononuclear cells (PBMCs), sampled at baseline. The chain has TRBV10-3 and TRBJ2-2; D is ambiguous. CDR3 in amino acids: CAISERPLTGELFF. In DNA form, the CDR3 reads TGTGCCATCAGTGAGAGGCCCCTGACCGGGGAGCTGTTTTTT.